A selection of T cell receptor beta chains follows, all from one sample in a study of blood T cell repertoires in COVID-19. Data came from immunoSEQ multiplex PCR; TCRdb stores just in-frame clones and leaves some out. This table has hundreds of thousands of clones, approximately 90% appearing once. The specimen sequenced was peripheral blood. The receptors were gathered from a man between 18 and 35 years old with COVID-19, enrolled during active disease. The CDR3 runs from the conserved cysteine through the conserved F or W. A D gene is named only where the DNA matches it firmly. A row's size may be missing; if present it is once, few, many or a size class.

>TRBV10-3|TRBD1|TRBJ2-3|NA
TGTGCCATCAGTGACCAACTGACAGGGCTGACAGATACGCAGTATTTT
CAISDQLTGLTDTQYF
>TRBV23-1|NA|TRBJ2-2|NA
TGCGCCAGCAGTCTTTCCAGAGTACAGCCCGGGGAGCTGTTTTTT
CASSLSRVQPGELFF
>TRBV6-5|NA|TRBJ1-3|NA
TGTGCCAGCAGTTACTCAGGGGCCGGAAACACCATATATTTT
CASSYSGAGNTIYF
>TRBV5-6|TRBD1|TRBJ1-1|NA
TGTGCCAGCAGCTTGTGGGCAGGGGGACACACTGAAGCTTTCTTT
CASSLWAGGHTEAFF
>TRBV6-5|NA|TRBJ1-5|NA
TGTGCCAGCAGATATAGGGGTAGGAGCAATCAGCCCCAGCATTTT
CASRYRGRSNQPQHF
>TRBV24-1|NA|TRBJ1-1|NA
TGTGCCACCAGTGATTCCGGGGGTAGAGCTTTCTTT
CATSDSGGRAFF
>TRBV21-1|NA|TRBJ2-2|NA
TGTGCCAGCAGCGGACAGGACGGGCCTAACACCGGGGAGCTGTTTTTT
CASSGQDGPNTGELFF
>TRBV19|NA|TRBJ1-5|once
TGTGCCAGCAATTTTCAGAATAGCAATCAGCCCCAGCATTTT
CASNFQNSNQPQHF
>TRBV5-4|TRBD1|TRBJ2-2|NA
TGTGCCAGCAGCGTACAGGGGTCCGGGGAGCTGTTTTTT
CASSVQGSGELFF
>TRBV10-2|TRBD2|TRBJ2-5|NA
TGCGCCAGCAGTAAAGCGGGAGAAGAGACCCAGTACTTC
CASSKAGEETQYF
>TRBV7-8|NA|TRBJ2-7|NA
TGTGCCAGCAGCTCTTCACGGGAGCAGTACTTC
CASSSSREQYF
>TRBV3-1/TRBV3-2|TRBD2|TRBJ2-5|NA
TGTGCCAGCAGCCGATCTAGCGGGCAAGAGACCCAGTACTTC
CASSRSSGQETQYF
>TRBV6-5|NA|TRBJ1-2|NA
TGTGCCAGCAGTTACTCTCAGGGGTTTGGCTACACCTTC
CASSYSQGFGYTF
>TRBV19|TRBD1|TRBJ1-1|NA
TGTGCCAGTAGTCCCCGACAGGGACACACTGAAGCTTTCTTT
CASSPRQGHTEAFF
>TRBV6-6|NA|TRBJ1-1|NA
TGTGCCAGCAGTTCCGGAGGACTGAACACTGAAGCTTTCTTT
CASSSGGLNTEAFF
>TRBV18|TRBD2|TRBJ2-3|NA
TGTGCCAGCTCACCCGCCGGACTAGCGGGTGGCACAGATACGCAGTATTTT
CASSPAGLAGGTDTQYF
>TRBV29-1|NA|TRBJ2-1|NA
TGCCTTGCGGTAAGGCCGGGGAATGAGCAGTTCTTC
CLAVRPGNEQFF
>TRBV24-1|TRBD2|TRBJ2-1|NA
TGTGCCACCAGCGAAAGCGGGAGGGTAAACAATGAGCAGTTCTTC
CATSESGRVNNEQFF
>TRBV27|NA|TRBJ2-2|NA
TGTGCCAGCAGTTTCGGGACACCGAACACCGGGGAGCTGTTTTTT
CASSFGTPNTGELFF
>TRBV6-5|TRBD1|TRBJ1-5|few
TGTGCCAGCAGACCACAGGGGGCCACTCGAGCCCAGCATTTT
CASRPQGATRAQHF
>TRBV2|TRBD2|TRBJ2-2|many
TGTGCCAGCAGGACCGGGACTAGCGGTACCGGGGAGCTGTTTTTT
CASRTGTSGTGELFF
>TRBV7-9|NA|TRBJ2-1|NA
TGTGCCAGCAGCTTAGTGTTTGGGAGTTGGGAGCAGTTCTTC
CASSLVFGSWEQFF
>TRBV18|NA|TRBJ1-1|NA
TGTGCCAGCTCATCCGCAGTCCCTGAAGCTTTCTTT
CASSSAVPEAFF
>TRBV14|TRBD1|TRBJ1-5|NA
TGTGCCAGCAGCCCCGGGACAGGGGTGAACCAGCCCCAGCATTTT
CASSPGTGVNQPQHF
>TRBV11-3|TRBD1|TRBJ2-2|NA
TGTGCCAGCAGCCGTAGGGGGCGCGACACCGGGGAGCTGTTTTTT
CASSRRGRDTGELFF
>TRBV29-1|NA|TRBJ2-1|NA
TGCAGCGTTGGACTATATTCCGAGCAGTTCTTC
CSVGLYSEQFF
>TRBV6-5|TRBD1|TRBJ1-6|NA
TGTGCCAGCAGTACGACAGGGGGGAATTCACCCCTCCACTTT
CASSTTGGNSPLHF
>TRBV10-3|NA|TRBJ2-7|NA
TGTGCCACCCGGACAGACATCATGAACGAGCAGTACTTC
CATRTDIMNEQYF